The present T cell receptor beta chain was sequenced within a study of T cell responses to AZD1222 COVID-19 vaccine. General study points: Increases in Spike-specific TCR breadth and depth were seen after two AZD1222 doses. Repertoires were obtained only post-peak T cell response.

Germline-derived CDR1 and CDR2 are MNHNS and SASEGT. The V gene end was trimmed by 3 bases and the J gene end by 3 bases; junction bases not matched to a gene: 2. The CDR3 covers 14 residues. Pooled together were second doses at about 4 or about 12 weeks. Data came from immunoSEQ multiplex PCR; TCRdb stores just in-frame clones and leaves some out. The repertoire holds more than 150,000 clones, around nine tenths seen once, with around 2% in the top ten. A remark on this clone: Antigen specificity is unknown.

The genes are TRBV6-1 and TRBJ2-7; TRBD1 aligns across 10 bases. Sequencing used peripheral blood, obtained 28 days after the second AZD1222 dose. The TCR comes from an adult who received the AZD1222 COVID-19 vaccine. The CDR3 DNA sequence: TGTGCCAGCAGTGAGGGGACAGGGGTCTACGAGCAGTACTTC. Its protein is CASSEGTGVYEQYF.